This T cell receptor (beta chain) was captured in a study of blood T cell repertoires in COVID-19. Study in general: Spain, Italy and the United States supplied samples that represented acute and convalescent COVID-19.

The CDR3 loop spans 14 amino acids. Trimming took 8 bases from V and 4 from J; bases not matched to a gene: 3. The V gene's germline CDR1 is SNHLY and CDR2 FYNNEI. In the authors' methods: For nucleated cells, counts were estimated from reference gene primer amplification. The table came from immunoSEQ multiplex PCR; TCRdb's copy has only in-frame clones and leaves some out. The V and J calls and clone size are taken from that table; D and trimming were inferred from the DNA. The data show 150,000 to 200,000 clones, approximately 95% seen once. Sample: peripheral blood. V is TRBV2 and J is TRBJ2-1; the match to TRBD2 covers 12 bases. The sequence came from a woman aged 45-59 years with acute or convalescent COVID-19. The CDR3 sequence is CASDGTSGYNEQFF. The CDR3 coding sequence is TGTGCCAGCGATGGGACTAGCGGGTACAATGAGCAGTTCTTC.